This T cell receptor beta chain was captured by sequencing in a study of blood T cells in healthy people across ages. For the study at large: Researchers report that template switching captured about one barcoded beta molecule per two T cells.

With regard to this clonotype: The antigen remains undetermined.

Germline-derived CDR1 and CDR2 are DFQATT and SNEGSKA (reference sequence). This CDR3 has 15 amino acids. The ends lost 1 base at V and 3 bases at J; junction bases unmatched: 4. Healthy individuals of Caucasian origin from Russia, aged about 6 to 100, served as donors. The second PCR ran roughly 6 to 11 cycles with a sample-barcoded 5' primer and J-beta primers. Every single cDNA molecule received a tag from a template-switch adaptor with 12 random nucleotides. A single record per CDR3 protein comes from TCRdb applying MiXCR to the 5' RACE reads. The table lists 1,100,000 or so distinct CDR3 sequences, roughly 45% of them singletons. Broader study findings: Researchers said unsorted PBMCs prevented a conclusive naive versus antigen-experienced comparison.

The clonotype originates from an older woman in good health. The V and J genes are TRBV20-1 and TRBJ2-3; the match to TRBD2 covers 10 bases. Sequences were obtained from blood. CDR3 coding DNA: TGCAGTGCTAGAGTAGCGGGAGGTGGTACAGATACGCAGTATTTT. Its protein is CSARVAGGGTDTQYF.